Detailed here is one T cell receptor beta chain. Its antigen remains unidentified. The source of the sample is a study of CD8+ T cells in alopecia areata. Turning to the study itself: Twice daily, treated patients received 5 to 10 mg of oral tofacitinib. Treatment with tofacitinib (6 to 18 months) was followed by 6 months off drug. Study results and limitations: Sequencing of scalp samples also captures resident alphabeta T cells of normal skin. Elevated clonality characterized lesional scalp relative to normal scalp, particularly in alopecia totalis/universalis.

The authors extracted RNA and reverse transcribed it into cDNA as the sequencing template. Assay used: immunoSEQ multiplex PCR; TCRdb lists only in-frame clones, some missing. Altogether roughly 250,000 clones are present, less than 80% being singletons, with the ten largest covering approximately 1.2%. Here the sequenced sample was CD4+ T cells sorted from blood, taken at week 0. This TCR was sampled from a human donor with alopecia areata.

Here the CDR3 reads CAWTENRDQPQHF. DNA for the CDR3: TGTGCCTGGACGGAAAACAGGGATCAGCCCCAGCATTTT. This chain links TRBV30 with TRBJ1-5; D might be TRBD1 (6 bases). This CDR3 contains 13 residues. Germline CDR1 and CDR2: GTSNPN and SVGIG (reference sequence). V was clipped by 4 bases and J by 5 bases, with 12 bases between them.